The 31 T cell receptor beta chains below all came from one sample that was sequenced in a study of CD8+ T cells in alopecia areata. RNA extraction was followed by reverse transcription into cDNA, which acted as the sequencing template. Here immunoSEQ multiplex PCR was the method, and the copy in TCRdb shows in-frame clones only, minus some. The sample lists more than 200,000 clones, roughly 64% occurring once. Treatment meaning: oral pan-JAK inhibitor, 5-10 mg twice daily. The sequencing used CD4+ T cells sorted from blood, collected at week 4, from a patient treated with tofacitinib. These receptors all stem from a human donor with alopecia areata.

In this sample, this clone turned up a few times. The genes are TRBV30 and TRBJ2-1, with TRBD2 identical over 7 bases. V lost 0 bases to trimming and J lost 5 bases; unmatched junction nucleotides: 1. This CDR3 has 13 amino acids. Germline V gives CDR1 GTSNPN, CDR2 SVGIG (reference sequence). Written as DNA, the CDR3 is TGTGCCTGGAGTGTACGGGGGGACAATGAGCAGTTCTTC. Amino acid sequence: CAWSVRGDNEQFF.

This chain uses TRBV6-5 with TRBJ2-4; D gene uncertain. The CDR3 runs 13 residues. Germline V lookup: CDR1 MNHEY, CDR2 SVGAGI. Between the trimmed V and J ends, which lost 4 bases and 6 bases, there was a span of 10 bases. This CDR3 reads CASSSSLGNIQYF. CDR3 bases: TGTGCCAGCAGTTCATCTTTGGGAAACATTCAGTACTTC.

The chain carries TRBV30 and TRBJ1-5, with TRBD1 identical over 9 bases. Trimming cost V 5 bases and J 7 bases; bases outside gene matches: 12. CDR1 and CDR2 from the germline V gene are GTSNPN and SVGIG (reference sequence). This CDR3 spans 15 amino acids. The CDR3 DNA reads TGTGCCTGGGCCTCTCGGGGACAGGGAAGGCAGCCCCAGCATTTT. This codes for CAWASRGQGRQPQHF.

This clone has a handful of counts. V is TRBV7-2 and J is TRBJ2-5; 8 positions agree with TRBD2. CDR1 is SGHTA and CDR2 is FQGNSA in the germline V gene. The CDR3 loop spans 15 amino acids. The V segment lost 1 base and the J segment 13 bases; nucleotides outside the gene matches: 14. The CDR3 DNA reads as TGTGCCAGCAGCTTAGTAGCGGGAAACAGGGCTGAACGGTACTTC. Its protein is CASSLVAGNRAERYF.

This clone turned up a few times. V is TRBV29-1 and J is TRBJ1-5; 10 nucleotides line up with TRBD1. Germline V gene lookup returns CDR1 SQVTM and CDR2 ANQGSEA. The CDR3 runs 13 residues. The V gene end was trimmed by 7 bases and the J gene end by 6 bases; junction bases not matched to a gene: 6. The CDR3 spells CSAARDRGQPQHF. For the CDR3, the DNA is TGCAGCGCCGCTAGGGACAGGGGTCAGCCCCAGCATTTT.

The V gene is TRBV4-2, the J gene TRBJ2-2; D gene unclear. Germline CDR1 reads LGHNA; CDR2 reads YNFKEQ. With 4 bases removed from V and 0 bases from J, the gap between germline ends came to 12 bases. This CDR3 spans 16 amino acids. The CDR3 spells CASSLVGAPNTGELFF. In DNA form, the CDR3 reads TGTGCCAGCAGCCTAGTAGGAGCCCCGAACACCGGGGAGCTGTTTTTT.

The chain recombines TRBV18 with TRBJ2-1; D unresolved. The germline V gene encodes CDR1 KGHSH and CDR2 LQKENI. V was shortened by 1 base and J by 8 bases, with 12 bases between the two germline ends. The CDR3 is 14 amino acids. DNA of the CDR3: TGTGCCAGCTCACCACAACTGGGGATAGATGAGCAGTTCTTC. Translating it yields CASSPQLGIDEQFF.

J is TRBJ2-2 and V is TRBV4-1, with D perhaps matching TRBD1 (5 bases). Germline V gene sequence: CDR1 MGHRA, CDR2 YSYEKL. Trimming cost V 0 bases and J 4 bases, with 9 bases left between them. This CDR3 region has 15 residues. The CDR3 spells CASSQDWGSTGELFF. The CDR3 DNA follows: TGCGCCAGCAGCCAAGATTGGGGCTCCACCGGGGAGCTGTTTTTT.

The CDR3: CAWSVLWYQFF. The DNA for the CDR3 is TGTGCCTGGAGTGTATTATGGTATCAGTTCTTC. The chain uses TRBV30 and TRBJ2-1; unclear D gene. Looked up from germline, CDR1 is GTSNPN and CDR2 is SVGIG (reference sequence). The CDR3 is 11 amino acids. Trimming stripped 0 bases from V and 13 bases from J, with 10 bases between.

The V gene is TRBV7-9, the J gene TRBJ1-1; 9 nucleotides agree with TRBD1. This CDR3 comprises 12 residues. The junction had 5 bases not matched to a gene; V was cut back by 5 bases and J by 10 bases. Per germline, CDR1 SEHNR and CDR2 FQNEAQ (reference sequence). Here the CDR3 reads CASSNLDRGAFF. Here the CDR3 DNA reads TGTGCCAGCAGCAATTTGGACAGGGGAGCTTTCTTT.

The rearrangement uses TRBV29-1 and TRBJ2-7; D not certain. The CDR3 covers 13 residues. Per germline, CDR1 SQVTM and CDR2 ANQGSEA. The V end was cut by 5 bases, the J end by 4 bases, with 15 bases between. The CDR3, as DNA: TGCAGCGTTTGGGGTCTGGCTGGTTACGAGCAGTACTTC. This gives the protein CSVWGLAGYEQYF.

DNA for the CDR3: TGCGCCAGCAGCCATCGACAGGACTCAGCCAAAAACATTCAGTACTTC. Its protein product is CASSHRQDSAKNIQYF. This chain uses TRBV5-1 with TRBJ2-4; D perhaps matches TRBD1 (6 bases). This CDR3 comprises 16 residues. V was shortened by 4 bases and J by 0 bases, with 14 bases between the two germline ends. Germline V CDR1 and CDR2: SGHRS, YFSETQ. The full variable domain, in which reference TRBV5-1 and TRBJ2-4 provide the parts outside the CDR3, is KAGVTQTPRYLIKTRGQQVTLSCSPISGHRSVSWYQQTPGQGLQFLFEYFSETQRNKGNFPGRFSGRQFSNSRSEMNVSTLELGDSALYLCASSHRQDSAKNIQYFGAGTRLSVL.

Only a few counts were recorded for this clone. The chain couples TRBV7-9 to TRBJ1-4; D is uncertain. This CDR3 region has 12 residues. V was shortened by 6 bases and J by 6 bases, with 8 bases between the two germline ends. Germline V gene lookup returns CDR1 SEHNR and CDR2 FQNEAQ (reference sequence). CDR3 protein: CASSTRDEKLFF. Written as DNA, the CDR3 is TGTGCCAGCAGTACGAGGGATGAAAAACTGTTTTTT.

The rearrangement joins TRBV2 to TRBJ2-1, with 7 bases that match TRBD1. The CDR3 runs 14 residues. Germline-derived CDR1 and CDR2 are SNHLY and FYNNEI. With 6 bases clipped from V and 4 bases from J, the junction kept 6 bases outside the gene matches. CDR3 in DNA: TGTGCCAGCAGGACGGGACAGTCTTACAATGAGCAGTTCTTC. Translating it yields CASRTGQSYNEQFF.

The chain uses TRBV23-1 and TRBJ1-2; 8 nucleotides match TRBD1. TRBV23-1 is classed as an ORF, of uncertain function. Trimming removed 4 bases from V and 3 bases from J; junction bases left unmatched: 10. This CDR3 has 16 amino acids. This CDR3 reads CASSLKSPGQDYGYTF. DNA for the CDR3: TGCGCCAGCAGTCTGAAAAGCCCGGGACAGGACTATGGCTACACCTTC.

The V call is TRBV2, the J call TRBJ2-1, with D unresolved. This CDR3 comprises 12 residues. With 4 bases removed from V and 9 bases from J, the gap between germline ends came to 10 bases. Germline CDR1 is SNHLY and CDR2 is FYNNEI. The CDR3 sequence: CASSGEESEQFF. As DNA, the CDR3 is TGTGCCAGCAGTGGAGAAGAGAGTGAGCAGTTCTTC.

In this sample, this clone turned up a few times. The chain carries TRBV30 and TRBJ1-3; the D is unclear. Germline loops: CDR1 GTSNPN, CDR2 SVGIG (reference sequence). The CDR3 covers 12 residues. The V and J ends lost 1 base and 3 bases respectively, with 4 bases between them. CDR3 residues: CAWSGLGNTIYF. The CDR3, as DNA: TGTGCCTGGAGTGGACTTGGAAACACCATATATTTT.

This clone showed up just once. This chain links TRBV4-3 with TRBJ2-1; D remains ambiguous. The germline V gene has CDR1 LGHNA and CDR2 YSLEER. Deletions cut 0 bases from V and 3 bases from J, with 9 bases between. This CDR3 spans 15 amino acids. CDR3 in amino acids: CASSQDLAYYNEQFF. In DNA form, the CDR3 reads TGCGCCAGCAGCCAAGATCTCGCGTACTACAATGAGCAGTTCTTC.

About this clone itself: The same CDR3 is also encoded by other DNA sequences in this sample. The chain employs TRBV29-1 and TRBJ2-1; tentatively, D is TRBD1 (5 bases). The germline V gene has CDR1 SQVTM and CDR2 ANQGSEA. This CDR3 contains 14 residues. V was pared by 4 bases and J by 2 bases, with 12 bases between. CDR3 in amino acids: CSVVGQGTYNEQFF. CDR3 DNA sequence: TGCAGCGTTGTCGGTCAGGGTACCTACAATGAGCAGTTCTTC.

This clone was counted between two and nine times. The V and J genes are TRBV7-2 and TRBJ2-7; 10 bases agree with TRBD2. CDR1 is SGHTA and CDR2 is FQGNSA in the germline V gene. This CDR3 comprises 14 residues. Germline trimming cut 5 bases from V and 4 bases from J; bases unmatched to any gene: 5. CDR3 bases: TGTGCCAGCAGCGCCCGGACTAGCGGTTACGAGCAGTACTTC. Encoded protein: CASSARTSGYEQYF.

This clone was counted a single time. The chain couples TRBV7-3 to TRBJ1-3; D not resolved. Germline CDR1 SGHTA, CDR2 FQGTGA. The CDR3 covers 15 residues. Trimming stripped 1 base from V and 0 bases from J, with 7 bases between. The CDR3 region is CASSLMGDSGNTIYF. The CDR3 DNA sequence: TGTGCCAGCAGCTTAATGGGAGACTCTGGAAACACCATATATTTT.

J is TRBJ1-1 and V is TRBV7-9; D ambiguous. CDR1 is SEHNR, CDR2 FQNEAQ, per germline (reference sequence). CDR3 length equals 15 residues. With 1 base removed from V and 1 base from J, the gap between germline ends came to 10 bases. In DNA, the CDR3 is TGTGCCAGCAGCTTAGTGTTTGCCCGGAACACTGAAGCTTTCTTT. This translates into CASSLVFARNTEAFF.

A single count supports this clone. This chain joins TRBV7-2 and TRBJ2-3, with D perhaps matching TRBD1 or TRBD2 (6 bases each). V lost 2 bases and J lost 4, with 13 bases in between. The germline gives CDR1 SGHTA, CDR2 FQGNSA. CDR3 length: 15 residues. CDR3 sequence reads: CASSLTGGRPDTQYF. For the CDR3, the DNA is TGTGCCAGCAGCTTAACCGGGGGCAGGCCAGATACGCAGTATTTT. Together with reference TRBV7-2 and TRBJ2-3, the CDR3 gives the full variable domain: GAGVSQSPSNKVTEKGKDVELRCDPISGHTALYWYRQSLGQGLEFLIYFQGNSAPDKSGLPSDRFSAERTGGSVSTLTIQRTQQEDSAVYLCASSLTGGRPDTQYFGPGTRLTVL.

The chain has TRBV29-1 and TRBJ1-2; 10 nucleotides align to TRBD1. The V gene end was trimmed by 8 bases and the J gene end by 7 bases; junction bases not matched to a gene: 7. The germline V gene encodes CDR1 SQVTM and CDR2 ANQGSEA. The CDR3 covers 12 residues. The CDR3, as DNA: TGCAGCACCCGGGACAGGGGAGGTGGCTACACCTTC. This translates into CSTRDRGGGYTF.

The rearrangement links TRBV30 to TRBJ2-3, with D uncertain. The CDR3 totals 11 residues. Germline V gene lookup returns CDR1 GTSNPN and CDR2 SVGIG (reference sequence). V was trimmed by 4 bases and J by 4 bases, leaving 6 bases between them. The CDR3 is CAWTVADTQYF. CDR3 nucleotide sequence: TGTGCCTGGACGGTGGCAGATACGCAGTATTTT.

This clone was found a few times. The chain couples TRBV30 to TRBJ1-4; TRBD1 aligns across 9 bases. The CDR3 is 15 residues long. Germline values: CDR1 GTSNPN, CDR2 SVGIG (reference sequence). Trimming at V came to 1 base and at J to 6 bases, leaving 6 bases not matched to a gene. The CDR3 loop reads CAWSAGQGNHEKLFF. The CDR3 DNA follows: TGTGCCTGGAGTGCCGGACAGGGGAATCATGAAAAACTGTTTTTT.

The CDR3 spells CASSLRGGTQYF. The CDR3 DNA is TGCGCCAGCAGCCTCAGAGGGGGTACGCAGTATTTT. J is TRBJ2-3 and V is TRBV4-1, with D possibly being TRBD1 (6 bases). The V end lost 4 bases, the J end lost 8 bases, and 10 bases lay between the germline ends. Germline CDR1 MGHRA, CDR2 YSYEKL. This CDR3 is 12 amino acids long.

This chain uses TRBV27 with TRBJ1-5; tentative D call: TRBD1 (5 bases). V was cut by 4 bases and J by 3 bases, with 13 bases left in between. The CDR3 has 15 amino acids. CDR1 is MNHEY and CDR2 is SMNVEV in the germline V gene (reference sequence). The CDR3 nucleotides read TGTGCCAGCAGTTATAACAGGAAACTCAATCAGCCCCAGCATTTT. Amino acids: CASSYNRKLNQPQHF.

The genes are TRBV29-1 and TRBJ2-2; 10 bases fit TRBD1. CDR1 and CDR2 from the germline V gene are SQVTM and ANQGSEA. The CDR3 is 13 residues long. Trimming at V came to 4 bases and at J to 5 bases, leaving 1 base not matched to a gene. CDR3 sequence (DNA): TGCAGCGTTGGACAGGGGGCAACCGGGGAGCTGTTTTTT. As protein: CSVGQGATGELFF.

This clone showed up just a few times. This chain uses TRBV2 with TRBJ2-7; D possibly corresponds to TRBD2 (6 bases). The length of the CDR3 is 14 residues. Trimming stripped 3 bases from V and 1 base from J, with 10 bases between. In germline, CDR1 is SNHLY, CDR2 FYNNEI. The CDR3 sequence is CASSEGRGSYEQYF. The CDR3 DNA reads as TGTGCCAGCAGTGAGGGACGGGGGTCCTACGAGCAGTACTTC.

The chain couples TRBV7-2 to TRBJ2-1; D may match TRBD1 or TRBD2 (5 bases each). Germline V CDR1 and CDR2: SGHTA, FQGNSA. V lost 8 bases and J lost 4, with 15 bases in between. This CDR3 has 14 amino acids. CDR3 amino acids: CASGEGSIYNEQFF. The CDR3 region has the DNA TGTGCCAGCGGAGAGGGGTCTATTTACAATGAGCAGTTCTTC. Full variable domain (rest looked up from reference TRBV7-2 and TRBJ2-1): GAGVSQSPSNKVTEKGKDVELRCDPISGHTALYWYRQSLGQGLEFLIYFQGNSAPDKSGLPSDRFSAERTGGSVSTLTIQRTQQEDSAVYLCASGEGSIYNEQFFGPGTRLTVL.